This TCR beta chain was sequenced for a study of blood T cell repertoires in COVID-19. Whole-study context: The study drew acute and convalescent COVID-19 samples from the United States, Italy and Spain. T cells, B-cell-depleted T cells, or PBMCs provided the cDNA or gDNA that served as material.

From germline, CDR1 is LNHDA and CDR2 SQIVND (reference sequence). There are 17 residues in the CDR3. Trimming took 1 base from V and 0 from J; bases not matched to a gene: 6. This clone was observed a handful of times. Patients from Seattle were sampled longitudinally, starting during active infection. Study processing details: Estimates of nucleated cell counts were drawn from the amplification of reference gene primers. Method: immunoSEQ multiplex PCR; TCRdb's copy keeps in-frame clones and lacks some. The V and J calls and clone size are taken from that table; D and trimming were inferred from the DNA. The sample yields about 400,000 clones, approximately 86% seen once.

V gene TRBV19 combines with J gene TRBJ1-5, with 7 bases aligning to TRBD1. This sequence was found in a woman aged 55-70 years with COVID-19, enrolled during active disease. Sequenced material: peripheral blood. The CDR3 DNA follows: TGTGCCAGTAGTATAGGTCGGGGACAGCATAGCAATCAGCCCCAGCATTTT. Translated: CASSIGRGQHSNQPQHF.